The clone carrying this TCR beta chain appeared a few times. Its antigen is undetermined. This record comes from a study of T-cell memory formation after mild COVID-19. General observations from the study: Within pre-infection memory, some responding clones were found, suggesting cross-reactive memory joined. CD4+ bias marked clones expanding day 15 to 37, unlike balanced contracting clones.

5'RACE primed from the constant segment yielded TCR alpha and TCR beta cDNA libraries bearing sample barcodes and UMIs. MiXCR, run by TCRdb on the 5' RACE reads, gives a single entry per CDR3 protein. The sample holds some 290,000 distinct CDR3 sequences, about a sixth seen once. The CDR3 has 13 amino acids. CDR1 is SGHVS and CDR2 is FNYEAQ in the germline V gene. Deletions cut 1 base from V and 6 bases from J, with 10 bases between. The sample comprised PBMCs or a T cell subset sorted from them (not recorded which). This sequence was found in a young man who had mild COVID-19 (a few samples of this study predate the infection). Cell type and time point are not known. The chain combines TRBV7-6 with TRBJ2-7; D perhaps matches TRBD2 (5 bases). CDR3 nucleotides: TGTGCCAGCAGCTTAGTGGTCGCGGGCGAGCAGTACTTC. It is translated as CASSLVVAGEQYF.